This TCR beta chain comes out of a study of blood T cell repertoires in COVID-19. Study background: COVID-19 samples from acute and convalescent phases originated in the United States, Italy and Spain.

Participants were aged roughly 18 to 90 years, lived in about 26 US areas, and enrolled virtually. The recovered donors of Cohort 3 showed two negative PCRs, clearance, or symptom resolution. Original data processing: Quantification of nucleated cells was approximated via reference gene primer amplification. Some clones are missing from TCRdb's copy, which holds only in-frame ones; the method was immunoSEQ multiplex PCR. V and J calls and clone size are copied from that table; D and trimming were computed from the DNA. The top ten clones hold 1% of a sample with about 370,000 clones, approximately 90% of them seen once. Germline CDR1 is SGHTA and CDR2 is FQGNSA. V lost 3 bases to trimming and J lost 7 bases; unmatched junction nucleotides: 3. The CDR3 is made up of 14 amino acids.

The chain combines TRBV7-2 with TRBJ2-1; TRBD2 matches 10 bases. Input material: PBMCs or T cells enriched from blood (not recorded which). This clonotype was obtained from a young man who had recovered from COVID-19. CDR3 loop: CASSFLAGDNEQFF. CDR3 coding DNA: TGTGCCAGCAGCTTCCTAGCGGGAGATAATGAGCAGTTCTTC.